This TCR beta chain originates from a study of STAT3 mutations in large granular lymphocyte leukemia. Study at large: Roughly half the longitudinally sequenced T-LGLL patients had canonical STAT3 mutations. Around two fifths of treated T-LGLL patients showed hematologic response to immunosuppression.

Only one count was recorded for this clone. Antigen specificity is unknown. Trimming left V 6 bases short and J 5 bases short, with 18 bases between. Germline V gene lookup returns CDR1 KGHSH and CDR2 LQKENI. The CDR3 covers 15 residues. Each sample's TCRbeta library yielded on average roughly 41,000 productive templates. The table came from immunoSEQ multiplex PCR; TCRdb's copy has only in-frame clones and leaves some out. In the table there are about 2,500 clones, 49% of which are singletons. Study outcomes and limitations: Every T-LGLL patient had at least one immunodominant TCRbeta clonotype.

This chain joins TRBV18 and TRBJ2-3, with D tentatively TRBD2 (6 bases). This receptor was identified in a man in his fifties or sixties with T-cell large granular lymphocyte leukemia. Some clones in this sample may be carry-over from other donors' samples. Sequencing was done on a sample of peripheral blood mononuclear cells. Here the CDR3 DNA reads TGTGCCAGCTCCCCGGCGGCGGGGTGGGGAGATACGCAGTATTTT. Translating it yields CASSPAAGWGDTQYF.